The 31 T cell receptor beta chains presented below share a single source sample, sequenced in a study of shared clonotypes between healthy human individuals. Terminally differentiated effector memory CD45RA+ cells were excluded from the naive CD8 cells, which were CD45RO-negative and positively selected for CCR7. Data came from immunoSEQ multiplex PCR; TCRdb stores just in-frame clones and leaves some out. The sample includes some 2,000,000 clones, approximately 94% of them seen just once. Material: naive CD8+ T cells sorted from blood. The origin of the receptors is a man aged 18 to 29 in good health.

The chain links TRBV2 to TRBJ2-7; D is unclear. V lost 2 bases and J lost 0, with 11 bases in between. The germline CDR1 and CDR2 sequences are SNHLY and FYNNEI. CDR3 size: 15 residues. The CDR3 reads CASSELPSSSYEQYF. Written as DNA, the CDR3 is TGTGCCAGCAGTGAATTGCCCAGCTCCTCCTACGAGCAGTACTTC.

CDR3 amino acids: CASSTHRLAGGSYEQYF. CDR3 bases: TGTGCCAGTAGTACCCATAGACTAGCGGGAGGTTCCTACGAGCAGTACTTC. The chain joins TRBV19 to TRBJ2-7; 13 positions match TRBD2. The CDR3 spans 17 residues. CDR1 is LNHDA, CDR2 SQIVND, per germline (reference sequence). V lost 4 bases and J lost 1; bases outside the gene matches: 7.

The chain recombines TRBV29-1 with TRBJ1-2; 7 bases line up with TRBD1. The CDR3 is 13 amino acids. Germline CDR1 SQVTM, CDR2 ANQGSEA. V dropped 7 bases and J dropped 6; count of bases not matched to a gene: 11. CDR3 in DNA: TGCAGCGCTTCAACAGGGGAAGGGCATGGCTACACCTTC. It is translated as CSASTGEGHGYTF.

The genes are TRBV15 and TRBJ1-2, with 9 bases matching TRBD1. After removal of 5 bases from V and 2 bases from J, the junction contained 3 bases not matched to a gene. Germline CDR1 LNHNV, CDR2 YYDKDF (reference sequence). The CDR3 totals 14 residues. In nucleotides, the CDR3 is TGTGCCACCAGCGGAGGGACAGGGAACTATGGCTACACCTTC. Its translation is CATSGGTGNYGYTF.

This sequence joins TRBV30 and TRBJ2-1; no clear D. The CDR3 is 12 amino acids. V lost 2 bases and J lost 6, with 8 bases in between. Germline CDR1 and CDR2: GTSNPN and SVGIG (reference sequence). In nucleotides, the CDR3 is TGTGCCTGGAGTTGGTCAACCAATGAGCAGTTCTTC. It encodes CAWSWSTNEQFF.

CDR3 sequence: CSVEDKSAAVEETQYF. The CDR3 nucleotides read TGCAGCGTTGAAGATAAGTCGGCAGCCGTGGAAGAGACCCAGTACTTC. The rearrangement links TRBV29-1 to TRBJ2-5; D uncertain. The ends were cut back, 0 bases at V and 3 bases at J, with 17 bases in the middle. Germline V gives CDR1 SQVTM, CDR2 ANQGSEA. This CDR3 region has 16 residues.

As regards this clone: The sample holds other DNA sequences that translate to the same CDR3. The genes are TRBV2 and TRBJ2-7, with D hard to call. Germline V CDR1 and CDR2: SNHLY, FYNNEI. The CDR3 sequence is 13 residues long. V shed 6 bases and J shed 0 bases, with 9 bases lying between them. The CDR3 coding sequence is TGTGCCAGCAGACCGGGCCACTCCTACGAGCAGTACTTC. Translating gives CASRPGHSYEQYF.

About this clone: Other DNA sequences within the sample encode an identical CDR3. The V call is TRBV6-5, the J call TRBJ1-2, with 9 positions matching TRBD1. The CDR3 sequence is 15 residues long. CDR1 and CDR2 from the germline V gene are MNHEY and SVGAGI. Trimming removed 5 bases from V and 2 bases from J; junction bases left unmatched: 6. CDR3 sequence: CASSPRTGANYGYTF. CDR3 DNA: TGTGCCAGCAGTCCTAGGACAGGGGCCAACTATGGCTACACCTTC.

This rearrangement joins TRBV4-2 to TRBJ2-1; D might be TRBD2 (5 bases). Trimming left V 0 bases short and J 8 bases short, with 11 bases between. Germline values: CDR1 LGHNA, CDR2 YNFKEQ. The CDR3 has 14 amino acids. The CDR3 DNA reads TGTGCCAGCAGCCAAGAACTAGATTACGATGAGCAGTTCTTC. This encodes CASSQELDYDEQFF.

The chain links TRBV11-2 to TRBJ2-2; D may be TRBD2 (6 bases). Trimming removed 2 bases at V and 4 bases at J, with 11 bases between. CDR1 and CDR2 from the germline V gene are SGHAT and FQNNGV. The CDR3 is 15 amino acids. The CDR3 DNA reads TGTGCCAGCAGCTTATTTATGGGGGGCACCGGGGAGCTGTTTTTT. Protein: CASSLFMGGTGELFF.

CDR3 DNA: TGTGCCAGCAGTTTGGGAGCGGGAGTAATCTACGAGCAGTACTTC. Its protein product is CASSLGAGVIYEQYF. The gene calls are TRBV27 and TRBJ2-7; 8 bases are shared with TRBD2. Germline assignment: CDR1 MNHEY and CDR2 SMNVEV (reference sequence). The CDR3 spans 15 residues. V lost 3 bases, J lost 3 bases, and 7 bases stayed unmatched.

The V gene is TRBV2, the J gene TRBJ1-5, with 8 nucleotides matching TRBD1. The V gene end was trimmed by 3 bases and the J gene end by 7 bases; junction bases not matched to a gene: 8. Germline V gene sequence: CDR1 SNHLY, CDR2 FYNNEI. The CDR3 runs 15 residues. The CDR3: CASSEGQGARQPQHF. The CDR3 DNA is TGTGCCAGCAGTGAGGGGCAGGGGGCAAGGCAGCCCCAGCATTTT.

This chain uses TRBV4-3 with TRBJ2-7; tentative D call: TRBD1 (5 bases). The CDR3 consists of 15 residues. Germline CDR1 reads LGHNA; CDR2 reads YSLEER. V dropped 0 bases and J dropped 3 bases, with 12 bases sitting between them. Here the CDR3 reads CASSQDPDSNYEQYF. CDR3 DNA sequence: TGCGCCAGCAGCCAAGATCCTGACAGCAACTACGAGCAGTACTTC.

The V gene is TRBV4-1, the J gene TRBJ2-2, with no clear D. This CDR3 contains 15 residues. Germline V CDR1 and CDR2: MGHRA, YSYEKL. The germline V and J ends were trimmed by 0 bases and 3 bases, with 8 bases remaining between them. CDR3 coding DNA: TGCGCCAGCAGCCAAGATGGCGGTTACACCGGGGAGCTGTTTTTT. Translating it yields CASSQDGGYTGELFF.

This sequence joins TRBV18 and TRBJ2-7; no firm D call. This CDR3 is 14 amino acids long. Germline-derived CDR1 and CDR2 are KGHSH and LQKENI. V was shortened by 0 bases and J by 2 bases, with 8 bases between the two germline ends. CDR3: CASSPPYVPYEQYF. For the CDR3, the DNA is TGTGCCAGCTCACCACCGTACGTACCCTACGAGCAGTACTTC.

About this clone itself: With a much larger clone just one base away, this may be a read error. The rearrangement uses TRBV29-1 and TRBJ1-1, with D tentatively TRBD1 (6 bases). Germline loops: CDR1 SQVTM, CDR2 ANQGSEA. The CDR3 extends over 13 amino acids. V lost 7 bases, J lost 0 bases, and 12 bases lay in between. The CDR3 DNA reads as TGCAGCGCGAAATGGACAGTGAACACTGAAGCTTTCTTT. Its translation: CSAKWTVNTEAFF.

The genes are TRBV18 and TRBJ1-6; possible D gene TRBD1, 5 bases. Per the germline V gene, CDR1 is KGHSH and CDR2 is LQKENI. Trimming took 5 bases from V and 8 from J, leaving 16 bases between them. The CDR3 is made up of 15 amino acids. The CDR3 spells CASSIVRGRDSPLHF. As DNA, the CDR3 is TGTGCCAGCTCAATAGTAAGGGGCCGGGATTCACCCCTCCACTTT.

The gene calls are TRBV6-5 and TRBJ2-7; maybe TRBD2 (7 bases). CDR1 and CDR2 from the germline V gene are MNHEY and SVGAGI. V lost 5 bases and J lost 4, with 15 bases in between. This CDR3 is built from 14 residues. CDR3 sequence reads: CASSNGGGGYEQYF. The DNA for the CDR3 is TGTGCCAGCAGTAACGGGGGAGGGGGGTACGAGCAGTACTTC.

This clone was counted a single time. CDR3 DNA: TGTGCCAGAGGACAGAGCTCCTACGAGCAGTACTTC. Its protein product is CARGQSSYEQYF. The rearrangement links TRBV2 to TRBJ2-7, with D perhaps matching TRBD1 (6 bases). The germline V gene has CDR1 SNHLY and CDR2 FYNNEI. V was clipped by 9 bases and J by 0 bases, with 9 bases between them. CDR3 size: 12 residues.

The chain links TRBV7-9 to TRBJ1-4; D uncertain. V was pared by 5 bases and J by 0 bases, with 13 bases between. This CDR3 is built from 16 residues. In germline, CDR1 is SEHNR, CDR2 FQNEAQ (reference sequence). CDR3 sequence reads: CASSRSMGSTNEKLFF. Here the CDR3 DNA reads TGTGCCAGCAGCCGTTCTATGGGGTCAACTAATGAAAAACTGTTTTTT.

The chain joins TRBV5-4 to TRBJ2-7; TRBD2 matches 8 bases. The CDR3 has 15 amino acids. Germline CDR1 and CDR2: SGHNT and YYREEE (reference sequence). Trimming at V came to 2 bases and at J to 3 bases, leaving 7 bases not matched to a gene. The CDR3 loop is CASSFPGGGFYEQYF. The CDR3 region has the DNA TGTGCCAGCAGCTTTCCCGGGGGGGGCTTCTACGAGCAGTACTTC.

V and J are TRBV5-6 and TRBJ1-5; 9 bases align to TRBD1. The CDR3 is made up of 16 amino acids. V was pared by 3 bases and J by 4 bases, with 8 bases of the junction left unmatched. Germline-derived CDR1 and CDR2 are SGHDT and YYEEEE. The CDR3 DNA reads TGTGCCAGCAGCTACTCCGGGACAGGGTTAAATCAGCCCCAGCATTTT. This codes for CASSYSGTGLNQPQHF.

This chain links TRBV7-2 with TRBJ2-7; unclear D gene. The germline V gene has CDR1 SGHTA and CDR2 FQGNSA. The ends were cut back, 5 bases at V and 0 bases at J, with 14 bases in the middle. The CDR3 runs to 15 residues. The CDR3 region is CASSLWARPSYEQYF. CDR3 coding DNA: TGTGCCAGCAGCCTTTGGGCGCGGCCCTCCTACGAGCAGTACTTC. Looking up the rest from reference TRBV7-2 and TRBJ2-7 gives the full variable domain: GAGVSQSPSNKVTEKGKDVELRCDPISGHTALYWYRQSLGQGLEFLIYFQGNSAPDKSGLPSDRFSAERTGGSVSTLTIQRTQQEDSAVYLCASSLWARPSYEQYFGPGTRLTVT.

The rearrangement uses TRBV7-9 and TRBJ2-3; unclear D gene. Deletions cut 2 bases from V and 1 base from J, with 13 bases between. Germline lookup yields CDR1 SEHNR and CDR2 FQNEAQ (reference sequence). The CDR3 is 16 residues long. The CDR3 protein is CASSLSRPAGTDTQYF. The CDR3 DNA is TGTGCCAGCAGCTTAAGCCGTCCCGCCGGCACAGATACGCAGTATTTT.

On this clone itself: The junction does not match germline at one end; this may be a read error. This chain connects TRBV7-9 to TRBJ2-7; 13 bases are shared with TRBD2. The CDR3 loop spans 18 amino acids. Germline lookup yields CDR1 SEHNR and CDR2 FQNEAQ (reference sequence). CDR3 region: CTSSLAPGLAGNSYEQYF. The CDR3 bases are TGTACCAGCAGCTTAGCTCCGGGACTAGCGGGAAACAGCTACGAGCAGTACTTC. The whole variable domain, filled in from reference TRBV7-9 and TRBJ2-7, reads DTGVSQNPRHKITKRGQNVTFRCDPISEHNRLYWYRQTLGQGPEFLTYFQNEAQLEKSRLLSDRFSAERPKGSFSTLEIQRTEQGDSAMYLCTSSLAPGLAGNSYEQYFGPGTRLTVT.

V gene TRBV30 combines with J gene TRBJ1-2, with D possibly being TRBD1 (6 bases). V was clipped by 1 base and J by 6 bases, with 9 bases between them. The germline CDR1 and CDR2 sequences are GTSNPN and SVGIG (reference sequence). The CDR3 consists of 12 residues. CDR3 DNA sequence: TGTGCCTGGAGTGAGGGGGAAGATGGCTACACCTTC. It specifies CAWSEGEDGYTF.

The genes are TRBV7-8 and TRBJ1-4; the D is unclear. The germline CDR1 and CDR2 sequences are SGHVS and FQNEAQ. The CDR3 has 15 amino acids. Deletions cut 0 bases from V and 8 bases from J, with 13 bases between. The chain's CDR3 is CASSLAPGPGEKLFF. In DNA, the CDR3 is TGTGCCAGCAGCTTAGCGCCCGGACCCGGGGAAAAACTGTTTTTT.

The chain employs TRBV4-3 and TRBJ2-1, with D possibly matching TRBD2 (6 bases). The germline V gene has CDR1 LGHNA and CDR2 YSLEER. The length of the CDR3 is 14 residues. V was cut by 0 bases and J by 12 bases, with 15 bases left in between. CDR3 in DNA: TGCGCCAGCAGCCAAGATACAGGAGGGGCTCGGCAGTTCTTC. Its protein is CASSQDTGGARQFF.

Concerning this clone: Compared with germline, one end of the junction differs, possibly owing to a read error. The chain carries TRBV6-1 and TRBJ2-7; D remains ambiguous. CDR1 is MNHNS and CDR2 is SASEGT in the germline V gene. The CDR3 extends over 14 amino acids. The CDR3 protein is CASIETPRAYEQYF. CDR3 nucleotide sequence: TGTGCCAGCATTGAAACCCCCCGAGCCTACGAGCAGTACTTC.

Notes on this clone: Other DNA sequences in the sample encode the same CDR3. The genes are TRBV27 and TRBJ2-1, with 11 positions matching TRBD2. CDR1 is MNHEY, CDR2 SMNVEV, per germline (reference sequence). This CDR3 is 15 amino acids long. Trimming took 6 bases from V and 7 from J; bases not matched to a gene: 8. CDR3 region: CASSTLAGGPNEQFF. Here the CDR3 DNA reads TGTGCCAGCAGCACCCTAGCGGGGGGACCTAATGAGCAGTTCTTC.

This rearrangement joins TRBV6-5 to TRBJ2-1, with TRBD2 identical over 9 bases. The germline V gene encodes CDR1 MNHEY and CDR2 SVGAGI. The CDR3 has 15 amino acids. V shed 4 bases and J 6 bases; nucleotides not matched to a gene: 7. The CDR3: CASSSLAGRPNEQFF. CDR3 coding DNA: TGTGCCAGCAGTTCCCTAGCGGGAAGGCCCAATGAGCAGTTCTTC.